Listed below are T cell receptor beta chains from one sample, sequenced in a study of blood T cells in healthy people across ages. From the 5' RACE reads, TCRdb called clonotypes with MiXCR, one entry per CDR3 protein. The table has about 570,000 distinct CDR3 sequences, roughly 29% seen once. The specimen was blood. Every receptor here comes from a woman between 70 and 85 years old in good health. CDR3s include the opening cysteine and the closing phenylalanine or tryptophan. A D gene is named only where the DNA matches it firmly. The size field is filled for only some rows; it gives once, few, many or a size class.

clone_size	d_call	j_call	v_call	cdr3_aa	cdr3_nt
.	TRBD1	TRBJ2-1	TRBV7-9	CTSSGLMGQGIDEQFF	TGTACCAGCAGCGGTCTGATGGGACAGGGTATCGATGAGCAGTTCTTC
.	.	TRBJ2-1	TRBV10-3	CAIMEGGSNEQFF	TGTGCCATCATGGAAGGGGGTTCCAATGAGCAGTTCTTC
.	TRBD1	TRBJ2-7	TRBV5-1	CASSDARGQDYEQYF	TGCGCCAGCAGCGACGCTCGAGGACAGGACTACGAGCAGTACTTC
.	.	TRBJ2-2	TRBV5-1	CASSILPGRNTGELFF	TGCGCCAGCAGTATACTTCCGGGAAGAAACACCGGGGAGCTGTTTTTT
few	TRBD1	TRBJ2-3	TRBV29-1	CSVGRKVAGGLDTQYF	TGCAGCGTTGGGCGGAAGGTGGCAGGGGGTTTGGATACGCAGTATTTT
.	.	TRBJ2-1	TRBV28	CASSLGTVEQFF	TGTGCCAGCAGTCTGGGGACTGTAGAGCAGTTCTTC
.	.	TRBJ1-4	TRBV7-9	CASSLDGGWEKLFF	TGTGCCAGCAGCTTAGATGGGGGCTGGGAAAAACTGTTTTTT
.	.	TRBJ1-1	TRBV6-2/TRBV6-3	CASRSQGRTEAFF	TGTGCCAGCAGATCCCAGGGGAGGACTGAAGCTTTCTTT
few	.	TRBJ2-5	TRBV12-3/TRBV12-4	CASSLGPPWEQYF	TGTGCCAGCAGTTTGGGGCCCCCCTGGGAGCAGTACTTC
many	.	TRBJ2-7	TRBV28	CASSFRRGWQGNEQYF	TGTGCCAGCAGCTTTCGGCGGGGTTGGCAGGGCAACGAGCAGTACTTC
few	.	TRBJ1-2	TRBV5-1	CASSPGLTEGYTF	TGCGCCAGCAGCCCGGGACTGACGGAAGGCTACACCTTC
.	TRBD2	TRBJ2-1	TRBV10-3	CAIVSGGYNEQFF	TGTGCCATCGTAAGCGGGGGTTACAATGAGCAGTTCTTC
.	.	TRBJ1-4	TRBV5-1	CASSFEGEKLFF	TGCGCCAGCAGCTTTGAGGGTGAAAAACTGTTTTTT
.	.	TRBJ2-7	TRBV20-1	CSARTDGILYEQYF	TGCAGTGCTAGAACGGACGGCATCCTTTACGAGCAGTACTTC
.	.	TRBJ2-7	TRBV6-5	CASSPYGQDYEQYF	TGTGCCAGCAGTCCCTATGGCCAGGACTACGAGCAGTACTTC
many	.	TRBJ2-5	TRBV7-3	CASSLNLQETQYF	TGTGCCAGCAGCCTCAATTTGCAAGAGACCCAGTACTTC
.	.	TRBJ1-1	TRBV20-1	CSAGLSQTTEAFF	TGCAGTGCCGGCTTGTCTCAGACCACTGAAGCTTTCTTT
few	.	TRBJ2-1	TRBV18	CASSPQGKYNEQFF	TGTGCCAGCTCACCCCAGGGGAAATACAATGAGCAGTTCTTC
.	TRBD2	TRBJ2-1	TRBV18	CASSPTTSGGLFF	TGTGCCAGCTCACCAACTACTAGCGGGGGTCTGTTCTTC
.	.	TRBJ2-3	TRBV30	CASRPAQRTTDTQYF	TGTGCCTCCAGACCGGCTCAGAGAACCACAGATACGCAGTATTTT
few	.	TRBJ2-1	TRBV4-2	CASSQDRGATYNEQFF	TGTGCCAGCAGCCAAGATCGGGGGGCGACCTACAATGAGCAGTTCTTC
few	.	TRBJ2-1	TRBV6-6	CASSYSRTINSNEQFF	TGTGCCAGCAGTTACTCACGTACTATCAATAGCAATGAGCAGTTCTTC
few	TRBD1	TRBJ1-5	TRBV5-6	CASSLGQGASGRPQHF	TGTGCCAGCAGCCTAGGACAGGGGGCTTCAGGGAGGCCCCAGCATTTT
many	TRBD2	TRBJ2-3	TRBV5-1	CASSLRSGVITDTQYF	TGCGCCAGCAGCTTGAGGAGCGGGGTGATCACAGATACGCAGTATTTT
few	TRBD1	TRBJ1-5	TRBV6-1	CASSEATGGGQPQHF	TGTGCCAGCAGTGAAGCTACAGGGGGCGGTCAGCCCCAGCATTTT
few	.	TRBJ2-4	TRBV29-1	CSILSGAKNIQYF	TGCAGCATTCTTTCAGGGGCCAAAAACATTCAGTACTTC
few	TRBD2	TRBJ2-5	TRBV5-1	CASATGTFISGGETQYF	TGCGCCAGCGCTACCGGAACATTTATTAGCGGGGGGGAGACCCAGTACTTC
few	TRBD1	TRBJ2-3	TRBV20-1	CSAPRIDRVPDTQYF	TGCAGTGCTCCCCGAATCGACAGGGTCCCAGATACGCAGTATTTT
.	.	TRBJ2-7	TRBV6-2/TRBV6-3	CASSYSPGSYEQYF	TGTGCCAGCAGTTACTCGCCTGGATCCTACGAGCAGTACTTC
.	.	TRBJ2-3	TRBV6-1	CASSGSGPATDTQYF	TGTGCCAGCAGTGGAAGTGGCCCAGCGACAGATACGCAGTATTTT
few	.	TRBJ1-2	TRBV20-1	CSASSGQLYGYTF	TGCAGTGCTAGCTCTGGACAGCTCTATGGCTACACCTTC
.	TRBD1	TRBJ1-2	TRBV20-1	CSARDPTTGTGGLYTF	TGCAGTGCTAGAGATCCGACCACCGGGACAGGGGGTCTCTACACCTTC
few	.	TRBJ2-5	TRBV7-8	CASRRETQETQYF	TGTGCCAGCAGACGGGAGACACAAGAGACCCAGTACTTC
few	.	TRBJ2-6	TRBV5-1	CASSLGFAGANVLTF	TGCGCCAGCAGCTTGGGATTTGCTGGGGCCAACGTCCTGACTTTC
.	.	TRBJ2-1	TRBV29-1	CSVARYNEQFF	TGCAGCGTTGCTAGGTATAATGAGCAGTTCTTC
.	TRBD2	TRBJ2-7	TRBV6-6	CASSGTSGSYEQYF	TGTGCCAGCAGTGGGACTAGCGGCTCCTACGAGCAGTACTTC
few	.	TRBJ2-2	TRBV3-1	CASSPGTFSNTGELFF	TGTGCCAGCAGCCCAGGGACATTCTCTAACACCGGGGAGCTGTTTTTT
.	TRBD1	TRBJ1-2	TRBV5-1	CASSAQGAQHGYTF	TGCGCCAGCAGTGCACAGGGGGCTCAGCATGGCTACACCTTC
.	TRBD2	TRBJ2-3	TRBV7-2	CASSGRTSGTDTQYF	TGTGCCAGCAGCGGACGTACTAGCGGCACAGATACGCAGTATTTT
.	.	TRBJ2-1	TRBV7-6	CASSLESASTNNEQFF	TGTGCCAGCAGCTTAGAGTCGGCATCCACTAACAATGAGCAGTTCTTC
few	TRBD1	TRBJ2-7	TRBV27	CASSFRTGPYEQYF	TGTGCCAGCAGTTTCCGGACAGGGCCCTACGAGCAGTACTTC
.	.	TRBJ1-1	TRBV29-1	CSVKGLIGGNTEAFF	TGCAGCGTCAAGGGCCTTATTGGGGGGAACACTGAAGCTTTCTTT
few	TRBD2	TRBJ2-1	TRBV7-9	CASSFGLAGGRSYNEQFF	TGTGCCAGCAGCTTCGGACTAGCGGGGGGGCGTTCCTACAATGAGCAGTTCTTC
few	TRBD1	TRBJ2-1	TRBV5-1	CASRPGTGGNEQFF	TGCGCCAGCAGACCCGGGACAGGGGGTAATGAGCAGTTCTTC
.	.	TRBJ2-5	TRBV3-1	CASSQEKGPEEQYF	TGTGCCAGCAGCCAAGAAAAGGGGCCTGAGGAGCAGTACTTT
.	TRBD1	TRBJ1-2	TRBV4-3	CASSQEGRGRGNYGYTF	TGCGCCAGCAGCCAAGAGGGCAGGGGGCGCGGTAACTATGGCTACACCTTC
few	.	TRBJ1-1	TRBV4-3	CASSHGGGDTEAFF	TGCGCCAGCAGCCACGGAGGGGGGGACACTGAAGCTTTCTTT
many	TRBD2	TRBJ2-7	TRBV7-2	CASSLEAGGGYEQYF	TGTGCCAGCAGCTTAGAGGCGGGAGGAGGATACGAGCAGTACTTC
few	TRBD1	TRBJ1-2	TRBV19	CASSSRTGDGYTF	TGTGCCAGTAGTTCTCGGACAGGGGATGGCTACACCTTC
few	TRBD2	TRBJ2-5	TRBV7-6	CASSPPAGGQETQYF	TGTGCCAGCAGCCCTCCAGCGGGGGGCCAAGAGACCCAGTACTTC
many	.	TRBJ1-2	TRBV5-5	CASSLAKTGTVGYTF	TGTGCCAGCAGCTTGGCGAAAACAGGGACGGTTGGCTACACCTTC
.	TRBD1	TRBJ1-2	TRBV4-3	CASSPDRGFYGYTF	TGCGCCAGCAGCCCGGACAGGGGATTTTATGGCTACACCTTC
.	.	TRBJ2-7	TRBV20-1	CSARALKAASCEQYF	TGCAGTGCTAGAGCTCTGAAGGCGGCCAGCTGCGAGCAGTACTTC
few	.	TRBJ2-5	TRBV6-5	CASSILDSKETQYF	TGTGCCAGCAGTATCCTGGACAGCAAAGAGACCCAGTACTTC
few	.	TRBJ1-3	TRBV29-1	CSVLGAASSGNTIYF	TGCAGCGTTTTGGGAGCAGCGAGCTCTGGAAACACCATATATTTT
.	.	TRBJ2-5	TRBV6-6	CASSAGASQETQYF	TGTGCCAGCAGTGCGGGGGCCTCCCAAGAGACCCAGTACTTC
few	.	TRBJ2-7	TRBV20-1	CSASPGTFIYEQYF	TGCAGTGCTAGTCCCGGGACATTTATCTACGAGCAGTACTTC